The T cell receptor (beta chain) under discussion was sequenced for a study of blood T cells in healthy people across ages. The second PCR ran roughly 6 to 12 cycles with a sample-barcoded 5' primer and J-beta primers. TCRdb re-analysed the 5' RACE reads in MiXCR, keeping a single row per CDR3 protein. The sample lists almost 1 million distinct CDR3 sequences; 51% were seen once. Concerning this clonotype itself: Its cognate antigen is unknown.

Study-wide results and caveats: What prevented conclusive comparison of naive and antigen-experienced cells was that PBMCs were unsorted. The long-lived group displayed more naive CD4+ cells, plus higher diversity, than the aged donors did. Roughly linear age-related decline in beta diversity appeared, significant by age about 40. Researchers judged that diversity estimates from one million T cells fell short of true values.

Sequencing was performed on blood. The receptor was isolated from a woman aged 55-69 years in good health.

CDR3: CASSLLAGSGNTIYF. The CDR3 nucleotides are TGTGCCAGCAGCTTACTCGCAGGCTCTGGAAACACCATATATTTT. The chain carries TRBV7-9 and TRBJ1-3; D unclear. In germline, CDR1 is SEHNR, CDR2 FQNEAQ (reference sequence). V shed 2 bases and J shed 0 bases, with 8 bases lying between them. The CDR3 runs 15 residues.